The rows below give T cell receptor beta chains drawn from one sample of a study of T cells in tuberculosis. Generated by immunoSEQ multiplex PCR, the TCRdb table keeps only in-frame clones and is missing some. The table shows about 59,000 clones, with around 81% occurring only once. The specimen sequenced was CD1b-GMM tetramer-negative cells sorted from PBMCs. These receptors came from an adult woman with latent tuberculosis. Each CDR3 is given with its conserved first and last residue. Fields, in order: J gene, V gene, clone size, D gene, CDR3 DNA, CDR3 protein. D genes are given only for firm matches. A row's size may be missing; if present it is once, few, many or a size class.

j_gene: TRBJ2-7; v_gene: TRBV27; abundance: -; d_gene: TRBD2; CDR3nt: TGTGCCAGCAGTTTGCGACTAGCGGGACCCTCCTACGAGCAGTACTTC; CDR3aa: CASSLRLAGPSYEQYF
j_gene: TRBJ2-7; v_gene: TRBV6-4; abundance: once; d_gene: TRBD2; CDR3nt: TGTGCCAGCAGGGGGGGGAGGGACTCCTACGAGCAGTACTTC; CDR3aa: CASRGGRDSYEQYF
j_gene: TRBJ2-7; v_gene: TRBV5-1; abundance: -; d_gene: TRBD1; CDR3nt: TGCGCCAGCAGCCCCCGGACAGGGACGAGCTCCTACGAGCAGTACTTC; CDR3aa: CASSPRTGTSSYEQYF
j_gene: TRBJ1-2; v_gene: TRBV29-1; abundance: -; d_gene: -; CDR3nt: TGCAGCGTGCGGGGGCGCACCCCGGGCTATGGCTACACCTTC; CDR3aa: CSVRGRTPGYGYTF
j_gene: TRBJ2-3; v_gene: TRBV2; abundance: -; d_gene: TRBD2; CDR3nt: TGTGCCAGCCGGAAACTAGCGGGGGTCTTCCTCACAGATACGCAGTATTTT; CDR3aa: CASRKLAGVFLTDTQYF
j_gene: TRBJ2-1; v_gene: TRBV29-1; abundance: -; d_gene: TRBD1; CDR3nt: TGCAGCGCCGATACAGGGGGAGGGCAGTTCTTC; CDR3aa: CSADTGGGQFF
j_gene: TRBJ2-7; v_gene: TRBV6-1; abundance: -; d_gene: TRBD2; CDR3nt: TGTGCCAGCAGTACTCGTAGCGGGTCCCTCTACGAGCAGTACTTC; CDR3aa: CASSTRSGSLYEQYF
j_gene: TRBJ1-2; v_gene: TRBV28; abundance: once; d_gene: -; CDR3nt: TGTGCCAGCAGTTCGACCCGGGGGTTCGGCTACACCTTC; CDR3aa: CASSSTRGFGYTF
j_gene: TRBJ2-2; v_gene: TRBV9; abundance: -; d_gene: TRBD2; CDR3nt: TGTGCCAGCAGCGTTAGCGGGGCGATGACCGGGGAGCTGTTTTTT; CDR3aa: CASSVSGAMTGELFF
j_gene: TRBJ2-7; v_gene: TRBV29-1; abundance: -; d_gene: TRBD2; CDR3nt: TGCAGCGTCCATGGGACTAGCGGGAGCTACGAGCAGTACTTC; CDR3aa: CSVHGTSGSYEQYF
j_gene: TRBJ2-7; v_gene: TRBV20-1; abundance: -; d_gene: -; CDR3nt: TGCAGTGCTACAACTAGCGAGCAGTACTTC; CDR3aa: CSATTSEQYF
j_gene: TRBJ1-1; v_gene: TRBV7-9; abundance: few; d_gene: -; CDR3nt: TGTGCCAGCACCGAACGGGGTATGAACACTGAAGCTTTCTTT; CDR3aa: CASTERGMNTEAFF
j_gene: TRBJ2-5; v_gene: TRBV7-8; abundance: few; d_gene: -; CDR3nt: TGTGCCAGCCGCCATGGAGGAGAGACCCAGTACTTC; CDR3aa: CASRHGGETQYF
j_gene: TRBJ2-5; v_gene: TRBV4-3; abundance: -; d_gene: TRBD2; CDR3nt: TGCGCCAGCAGCCCAGACGGACTAGCGGGGGCGTTCAGGGAGACCCAGTACTTC; CDR3aa: CASSPDGLAGAFRETQYF
j_gene: TRBJ1-2; v_gene: TRBV28; abundance: -; d_gene: -; CDR3nt: TGTGCCAGCAGTCTACAGGGCGAGGGGCACTATGGCTACACCTTC; CDR3aa: CASSLQGEGHYGYTF
j_gene: TRBJ2-3; v_gene: TRBV7-3; abundance: few; d_gene: -; CDR3nt: TGTGCCAGCAGCTTAACAGGGGGCGGCGGGGGGCGCACAGATACGCAGTATTTT; CDR3aa: CASSLTGGGGGRTDTQYF
j_gene: TRBJ1-1; v_gene: TRBV29-1; abundance: -; d_gene: -; CDR3nt: TGCAGCGTTGTGAGAGGGAACACTGAAGCTTTCTTT; CDR3aa: CSVVRGNTEAFF
j_gene: TRBJ2-7; v_gene: TRBV10-3; abundance: -; d_gene: -; CDR3nt: TGTGCCATCAGCAGACAGAACTCCTACGAGCAGTACTTC; CDR3aa: CAISRQNSYEQYF
j_gene: TRBJ1-1; v_gene: TRBV30; abundance: -; d_gene: -; CDR3nt: TGTGCCTGGAGTTCCTATGTCGAAGCTTTCTTT; CDR3aa: CAWSSYVEAFF
j_gene: TRBJ2-4; v_gene: TRBV6-1; abundance: once; d_gene: TRBD1; CDR3nt: TGTGCCAGCAGTTCCGGACAGGGCGTCAACATTCAGTACTTC; CDR3aa: CASSSGQGVNIQYF